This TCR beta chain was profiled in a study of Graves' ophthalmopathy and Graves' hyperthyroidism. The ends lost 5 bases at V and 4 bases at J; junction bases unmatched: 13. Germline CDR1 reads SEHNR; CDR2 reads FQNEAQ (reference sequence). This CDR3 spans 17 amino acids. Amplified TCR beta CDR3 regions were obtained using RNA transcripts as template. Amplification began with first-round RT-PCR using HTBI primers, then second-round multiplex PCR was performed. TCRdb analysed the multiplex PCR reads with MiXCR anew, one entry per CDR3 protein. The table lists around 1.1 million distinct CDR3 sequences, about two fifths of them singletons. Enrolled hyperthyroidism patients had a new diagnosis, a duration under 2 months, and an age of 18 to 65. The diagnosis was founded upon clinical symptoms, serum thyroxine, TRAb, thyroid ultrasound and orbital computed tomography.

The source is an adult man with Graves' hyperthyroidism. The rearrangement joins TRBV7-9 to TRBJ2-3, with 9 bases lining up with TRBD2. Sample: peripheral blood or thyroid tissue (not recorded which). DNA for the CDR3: TGTGCCAGCAGCCTGAGACTAGCGGACCTCCGGGCAGATACGCAGTATTTT. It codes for CASSLRLADLRADTQYF. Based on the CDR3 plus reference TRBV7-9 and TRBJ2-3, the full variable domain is DTGVSQNPRHKITKRGQNVTFRCDPISEHNRLYWYRQTLGQGPEFLTYFQNEAQLEKSRLLSDRFSAERPKGSFSTLEIQRTEQGDSAMYLCASSLRLADLRADTQYFGPGTRLTVL.